These 17 T cell receptor beta chains were all obtained from the same sample, sequenced in a study of beta chain features in type 1 diabetes. Expressed TCRB transcripts were sequenced, since all the RNA that had been isolated was reverse transcribed. Some clones are missing from TCRdb's copy, which holds only in-frame ones; the method was immunoSEQ multiplex PCR. The repertoire holds roughly 250,000 clones, with about 10% as singletons. The sequenced material came from naive CD4+ T cells from blood. The receptors derive from a woman aged 18-29 years in good health.

This clone has only a few counts. The rearrangement uses TRBV6-1 and TRBJ2-6; the match to TRBD1 covers 7 bases. This CDR3 spans 18 amino acids. Looked up from germline, CDR1 is MNHNS and CDR2 is SASEGT. V shed 3 bases, J shed 1 base, and the junction held 9 bases outside the gene matches. CDR3 in DNA: TGTGCCAGCAGTGAGGGGCGGACAGGCCCGTCTGGGGCCAACGTCCTGACTTTC. Encoded protein: CASSEGRTGPSGANVLTF.

V gene TRBV5-4 combines with J gene TRBJ2-7; 9 bases fit TRBD1. The J segment lost 9 bases and the V segment lost 2 bases, leaving 12 bases of the junction unmatched. The length of the CDR3 is 15 residues. CDR1 is SGHNT, CDR2 YYREEE, per germline (reference sequence). The CDR3 loop is CASSFSGQGKFGQYF. Here the CDR3 DNA reads TGTGCCAGCAGCTTCTCCGGACAGGGGAAGTTCGGGCAGTACTTC.

This rearrangement joins TRBV19 to TRBJ1-5, with D maybe TRBD1 (6 bases). V lost 7 bases and J lost 7, with 14 bases in between. Germline CDR1 and CDR2: LNHDA and SQIVND (reference sequence). This CDR3 region has 13 residues. DNA of the CDR3: TGTGCCAGTAAAGATGGGGGCTGGCAGCCCCAGCATTTT. It translates to CASKDGGWQPQHF.

This clone turned up a few times. The gene calls are TRBV29-1 and TRBJ1-1, with D tentatively TRBD1 (5 bases). Germline CDR1 reads SQVTM; CDR2 reads ANQGSEA. Trimming left V 5 bases short and J 4 bases short, with 26 bases between. This CDR3 has 17 residues. For the CDR3, the DNA is TGCAGCGTTCTCTTCTCGGGGACTACTTCACCGCGCACTGAAGCTTTCTTT. Translating gives CSVLFSGTTSPRTEAFF.

V is TRBV11-2 and J is TRBJ1-2, with 9 bases that match TRBD1. The V segment lost 6 bases and the J segment 3 bases; nucleotides outside the gene matches: 8. The CDR3 runs to 15 residues. Germline values: CDR1 SGHAT, CDR2 FQNNGV. CDR3 sequence: CASSSHRGRDYGYTF. The CDR3 DNA reads as TGTGCCAGCAGTTCCCACAGGGGGCGCGACTATGGCTACACCTTC.

In its sample, this clone was seen a few times. The chain couples TRBV2 to TRBJ2-3; a weak D match, TRBD2 (6 bases). CDR1 and CDR2 (germline): SNHLY, FYNNEI. Trimming removed 5 bases from V and 3 bases from J, with 12 bases in between. The CDR3 has 14 residues. The CDR3 DNA follows: TGTGCCAGCAGTCCCCAGACTAGTACAGATACGCAGTATTTT. It is translated as CASSPQTSTDTQYF.

This clone was observed a handful of times. This chain connects TRBV6-4 to TRBJ1-2, with TRBD1 identical over 7 bases. Germline-derived CDR1 and CDR2 are MRHNA and SNTAGT. The V gene end was trimmed by 3 bases and the J gene end by 7 bases; junction bases not matched to a gene: 2. The CDR3 is made up of 12 amino acids. In nucleotides, the CDR3 is TGTGCCAGCAGTGAAGCAGGGGGTGGCTACACCTTC. As protein: CASSEAGGGYTF.

This clone was found a few times. The V gene is TRBV7-2, the J gene TRBJ2-7; the match to TRBD1 covers 11 bases. The CDR3 has 15 amino acids. Germline CDR1 reads SGHTA; CDR2 reads FQGNSA. The V segment lost 1 base and the J segment 5 bases; nucleotides outside the gene matches: 4. The CDR3 sequence is CASSLVGTGGDEQYF. CDR3 bases: TGTGCCAGCAGCTTAGTTGGGACAGGGGGGGACGAGCAGTACTTC.

There are a few counts of this clone. The CDR3 reads CASSGEVLMNTEAFF. The CDR3 DNA reads as TGTGCCAGCAGCGGAGAGGTCCTAATGAACACTGAAGCTTTCTTT. The genes are TRBV9 and TRBJ1-1, with D uncertain. This CDR3 spans 15 amino acids. The germline V gene has CDR1 SGDLS and CDR2 YYNGEE. V lost 3 bases to trimming and J lost 0 bases, with 12 bases between them.

This chain uses TRBV19 with TRBJ2-7; maybe TRBD2 (6 bases). The CDR3 runs 15 residues. V was cut by 6 bases and J by 7 bases, with 22 bases left in between. CDR1 is LNHDA, CDR2 SQIVND, per germline (reference sequence). This CDR3 is CASSLAGDSGYEQYF. CDR3 bases: TGTGCCAGTAGCCTCGCCGGGGACTCCGGGTATGAGCAGTACTTC.

The V and J genes are TRBV7-9 and TRBJ1-1; D gene ambiguous. The CDR3 extends over 13 amino acids. Trimming pared 3 bases from V and 1 base from J, leaving 6 bases between. Per germline, CDR1 SEHNR and CDR2 FQNEAQ (reference sequence). CDR3 sequence (DNA): TGTGCCAGCAGCTTCACAGAGAACACTGAAGCTTTCTTT. Translating it yields CASSFTENTEAFF.

The V call is TRBV5-1, the J call TRBJ1-4; 7 nucleotides agree with TRBD1. The CDR3 is made up of 15 amino acids. Germline values: CDR1 SGHRS, CDR2 YFSETQ. J was trimmed by 3 bases and V by 2 bases; bases with no gene match: 4. The CDR3 region is CASSLRDRPNEKLFF. CDR3 DNA: TGCGCCAGCAGCTTACGGGACAGACCTAATGAAAAACTGTTTTTT.

This clone was observed a handful of times. The chain is built from TRBV5-1 and TRBJ2-4; 13 nucleotides match TRBD2. Germline trimming cut 0 bases from V and 8 bases from J; bases unmatched to any gene: 5. This CDR3 spans 16 amino acids. Germline V CDR1 and CDR2: SGHRS, YFSETQ. CDR3 sequence: CASSLATTSGGYIQYF. The CDR3 DNA reads TGCGCCAGCAGCTTGGCCACGACTAGCGGGGGGTACATTCAGTACTTC.

There are a few counts of this clone. This sequence joins TRBV5-1 and TRBJ2-2, with D possibly being TRBD2 (5 bases). Germline CDR1 and CDR2: SGHRS and YFSETQ. The CDR3 totals 12 residues. With 3 bases removed from V and 6 bases from J, the gap between germline ends came to 6 bases. CDR3 DNA: TGCGCCAGCAGCTATAGCGCCGGGGAGCTGTTTTTT. Its protein is CASSYSAGELFF. Using reference TRBV5-1 and TRBJ2-2 for the parts outside the CDR3, the full variable domain is KAGVTQTPRYLIKTRGQQVTLSCSPISGHRSVSWYQQTPGQGLQFLFEYFSETQRNKGNFPGRFSGRQFSNSRSEMNVSTLELGDSALYLCASSYSAGELFFGEGSRLTVL.

The chain carries TRBV5-4 and TRBJ1-1; D is undetermined. The CDR3 sequence is 16 residues long. The germline CDR1 and CDR2 sequences are SGHNT and YYREEE (reference sequence). The germline V and J ends were trimmed by 3 bases and 1 base, with 16 bases remaining between them. CDR3 in DNA: TGTGCCAGCAGCTCGGATTTAACGGGTGGGAACACTGAAGCTTTCTTT. It yields the protein CASSSDLTGGNTEAFF.

The V call is TRBV29-1, the J call TRBJ2-5, with 9 nucleotides matching TRBD1. The J call is in doubt because the DNA end fits TRBJ2-7 better. Germline V CDR1 and CDR2: SQVTM, ANQGSEA. This CDR3 has 14 amino acids. The CDR3 DNA sequence: TGCAGCGTTGGGGATCGGACAGGGGTAAACGAGCAGTACTTC. It yields the protein CSVGDRTGVNEQYF.

This clone was counted between two and nine times. CDR3 in amino acids: CSIRGQDSSYNEQFF. The CDR3 DNA reads TGCAGCATCCGGGGACAGGACAGCTCCTACAATGAGCAGTTCTTC. The V gene is TRBV29-1, the J gene TRBJ2-1; 8 bases align to TRBD1. Germline-derived CDR1 and CDR2 are SQVTM and ANQGSEA. The CDR3 covers 15 residues. With 8 bases clipped from V and 0 bases from J, the junction kept 9 bases outside the gene matches.